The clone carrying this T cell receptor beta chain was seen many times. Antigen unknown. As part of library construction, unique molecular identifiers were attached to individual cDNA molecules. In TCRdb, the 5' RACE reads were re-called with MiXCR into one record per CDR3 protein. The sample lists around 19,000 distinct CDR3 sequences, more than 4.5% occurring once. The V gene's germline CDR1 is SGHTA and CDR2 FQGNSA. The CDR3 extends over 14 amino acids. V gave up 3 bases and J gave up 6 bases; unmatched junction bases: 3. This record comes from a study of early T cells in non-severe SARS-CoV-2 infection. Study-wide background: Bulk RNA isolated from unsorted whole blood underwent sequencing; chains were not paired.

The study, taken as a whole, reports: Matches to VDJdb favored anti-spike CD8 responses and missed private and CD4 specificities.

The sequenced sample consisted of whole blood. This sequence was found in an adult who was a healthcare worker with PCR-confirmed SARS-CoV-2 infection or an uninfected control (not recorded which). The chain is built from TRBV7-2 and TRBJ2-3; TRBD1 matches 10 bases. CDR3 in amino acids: CASSFGTGADTQYF. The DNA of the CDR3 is TGTGCCAGCAGCTTCGGGACAGGGGCCGATACGCAGTATTTT.